This T cell receptor (beta chain) was profiled in a study of shared clonotypes between healthy human individuals. The CDR3 contains 16 residues. Trimming shortened V by 5 bases and J by 7 bases, and 22 bases separated the two germline ends. Germline CDR1 reads SGHRS; CDR2 reads YFSETQ. Each subset's genomic DNA was shared equally among a number of immunoSEQ plates. Sequenced by immunoSEQ multiplex PCR; TCRdb stores in-frame clones only, minus some. The sample contains more than 2 million clones, around 95% of which appear only once. The sequenced sample was naive CD4+ T cells sorted from blood. The subset was: CD45RA+ positively selected. This receptor was taken from a young man in good health. The chain links TRBV5-1 to TRBJ2-1; D is possibly TRBD1 or TRBD2 (6 bases each). Written as DNA, the CDR3 is TGCGCCAGCAGTATACAGGGTAGGGGGGCTGGGAATGAGCAGTTCTTC. This sequence encodes CASSIQGRGAGNEQFF.